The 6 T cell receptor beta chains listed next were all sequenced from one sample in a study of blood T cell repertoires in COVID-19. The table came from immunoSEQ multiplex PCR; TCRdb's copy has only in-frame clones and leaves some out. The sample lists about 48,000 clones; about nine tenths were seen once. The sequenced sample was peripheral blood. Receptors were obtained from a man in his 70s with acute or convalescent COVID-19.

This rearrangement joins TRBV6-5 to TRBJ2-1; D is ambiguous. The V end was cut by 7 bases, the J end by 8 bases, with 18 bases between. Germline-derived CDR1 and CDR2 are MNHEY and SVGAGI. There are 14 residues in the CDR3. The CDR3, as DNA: TGTGCCAGCATGATCCGGGTGTCGTCACATGAGCAGTTCTTC. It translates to CASMIRVSSHEQFF.

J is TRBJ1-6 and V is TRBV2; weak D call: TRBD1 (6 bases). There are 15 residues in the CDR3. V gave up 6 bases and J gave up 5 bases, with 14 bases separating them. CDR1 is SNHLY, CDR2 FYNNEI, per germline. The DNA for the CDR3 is TGTGCCAGCAGGATGGACGGACAGAATAATTCACCCCTCCACTTT. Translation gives CASRMDGQNNSPLHF.

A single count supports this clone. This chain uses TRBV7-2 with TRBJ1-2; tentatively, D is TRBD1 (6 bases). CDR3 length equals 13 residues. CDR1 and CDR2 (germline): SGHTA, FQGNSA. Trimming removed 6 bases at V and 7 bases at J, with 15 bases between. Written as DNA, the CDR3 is TGTGCCAGCAGTTTCGATCGCAGGGGTGGCTACACCTTC. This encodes CASSFDRRGGYTF.

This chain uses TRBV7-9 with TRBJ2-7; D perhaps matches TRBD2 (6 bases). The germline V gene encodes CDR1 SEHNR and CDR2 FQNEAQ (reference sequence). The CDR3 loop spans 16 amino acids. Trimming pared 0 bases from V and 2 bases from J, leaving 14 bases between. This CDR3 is CASSLAEYWGAYEQYF. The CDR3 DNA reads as TGTGCCAGCAGCTTAGCGGAATATTGGGGGGCCTACGAGCAGTACTTC.

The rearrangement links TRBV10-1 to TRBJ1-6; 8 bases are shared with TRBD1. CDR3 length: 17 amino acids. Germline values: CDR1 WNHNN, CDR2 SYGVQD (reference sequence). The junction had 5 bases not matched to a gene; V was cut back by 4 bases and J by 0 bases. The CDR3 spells CASSGDRTSSYNSPLHF. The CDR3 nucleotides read TGCGCCAGCAGTGGGGACAGGACCAGCTCCTATAATTCACCCCTCCACTTT.

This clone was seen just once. The CDR3 region has the DNA TGTGCCAGCAGCTTAAGGGGCTATGAGCAGTTCTTC. This translates into CASSLRGYEQFF. This sequence joins TRBV13 and TRBJ2-1; possibly TRBD1 for D (5 bases). This CDR3 has 12 amino acids. V was clipped by 2 bases and J by 8 bases, with 7 bases between them. The germline gives CDR1 PRHDT, CDR2 FYEKMQ (reference sequence).